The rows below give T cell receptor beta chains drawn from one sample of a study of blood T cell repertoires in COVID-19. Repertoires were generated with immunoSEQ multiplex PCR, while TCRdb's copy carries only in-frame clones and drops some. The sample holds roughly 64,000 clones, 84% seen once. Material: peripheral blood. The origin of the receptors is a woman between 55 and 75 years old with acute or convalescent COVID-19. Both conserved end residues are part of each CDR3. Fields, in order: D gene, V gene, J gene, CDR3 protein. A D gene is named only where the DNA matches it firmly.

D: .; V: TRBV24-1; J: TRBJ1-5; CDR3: CATSEPGMYSNNQPQHF
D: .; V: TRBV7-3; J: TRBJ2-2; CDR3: CASSSQGTGELFF
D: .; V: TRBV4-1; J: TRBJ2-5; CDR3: CASSLIELETQYF
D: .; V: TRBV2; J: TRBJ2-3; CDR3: CASRRGGGGTDTQYF
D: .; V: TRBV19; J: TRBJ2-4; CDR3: CASSGTDTGKEYF
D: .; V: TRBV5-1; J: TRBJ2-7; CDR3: CASSLLQGGVPEQYF
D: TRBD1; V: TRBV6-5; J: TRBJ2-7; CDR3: CASSQQGINEQYF
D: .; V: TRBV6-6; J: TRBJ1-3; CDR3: CASSPRAEGNTIYF
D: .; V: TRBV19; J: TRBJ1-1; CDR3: CASSSTGNTEAFF
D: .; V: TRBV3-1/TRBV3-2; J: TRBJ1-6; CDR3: CASSQDPGVNSPLHF
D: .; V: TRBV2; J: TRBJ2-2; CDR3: CASSEVRGNTGELFF
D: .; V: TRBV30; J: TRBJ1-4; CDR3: CAWSRQAHEKLFF
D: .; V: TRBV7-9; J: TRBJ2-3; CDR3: CASSLALDSTPDTQYF
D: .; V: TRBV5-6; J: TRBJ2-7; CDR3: CASTMRYLYYEQYF
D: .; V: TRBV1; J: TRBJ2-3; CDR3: CTSSQGRRTSGANTDTQYF
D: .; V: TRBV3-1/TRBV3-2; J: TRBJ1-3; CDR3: CASSQGGGISGNTIYF
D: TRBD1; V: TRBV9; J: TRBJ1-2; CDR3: CASSVALGQGPSGDGYTF
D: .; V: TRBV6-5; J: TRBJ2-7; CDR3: CASLGGYEQYF
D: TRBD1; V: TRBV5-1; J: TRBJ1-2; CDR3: CASSLRAGGMYGYTF
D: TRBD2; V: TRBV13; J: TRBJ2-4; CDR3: CASSLRRGVAKNIQYF
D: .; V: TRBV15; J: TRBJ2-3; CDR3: CATSRGGNRAADTQYF
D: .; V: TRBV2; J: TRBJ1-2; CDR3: CASSVRRQPLDGYTF
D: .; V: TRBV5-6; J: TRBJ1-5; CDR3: CASSLGAYSNQPQHF
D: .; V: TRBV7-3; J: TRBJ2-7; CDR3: CASSLDRSYEQYF
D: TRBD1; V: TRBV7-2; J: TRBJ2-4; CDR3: CASRRNRGENIQYF
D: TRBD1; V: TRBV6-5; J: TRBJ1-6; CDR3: CASSNTGGRSPLHF
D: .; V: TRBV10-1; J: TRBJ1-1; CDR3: CASTSGEAREAFF
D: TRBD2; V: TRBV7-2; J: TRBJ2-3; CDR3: CASSLTGSGGASDTQYF
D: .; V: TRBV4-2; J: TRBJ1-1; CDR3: CASSPGEGPVVTEAFF
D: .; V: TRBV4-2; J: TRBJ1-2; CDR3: CASSHTGNRYGYTF
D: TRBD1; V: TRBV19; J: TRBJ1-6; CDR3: CASSIAGTGGPPLHF
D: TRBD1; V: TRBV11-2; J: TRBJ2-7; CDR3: CASSSGQVEQYF
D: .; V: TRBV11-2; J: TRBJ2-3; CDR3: CASSLDGGFTDTQYF
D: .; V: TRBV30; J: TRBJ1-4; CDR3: CAWSVGQRNEKLFF
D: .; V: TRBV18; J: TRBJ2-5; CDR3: CASSRWDTGDETQYF
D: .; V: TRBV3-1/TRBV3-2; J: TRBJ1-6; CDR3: CASSQDLGSSYNSPLHF
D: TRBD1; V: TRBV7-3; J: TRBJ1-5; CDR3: CASSPAPTGVDNQPQHF
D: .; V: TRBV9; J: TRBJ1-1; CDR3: CASSVAVNTEAFF
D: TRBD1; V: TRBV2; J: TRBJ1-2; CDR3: CASRGQTNYGYTF
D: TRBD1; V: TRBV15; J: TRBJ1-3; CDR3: CATSRPQGARGNTIYF
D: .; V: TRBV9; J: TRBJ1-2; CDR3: CASSSQDSGNGYTF
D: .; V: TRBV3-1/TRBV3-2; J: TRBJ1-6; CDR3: CASSSPAGVGSPLHF
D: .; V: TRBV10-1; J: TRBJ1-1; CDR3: CASSEGGGGEAFF
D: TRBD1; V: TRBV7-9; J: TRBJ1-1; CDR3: CASSIGQGYTEAFF
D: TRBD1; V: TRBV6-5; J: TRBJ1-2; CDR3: CASSYYRTGGSYGYTF
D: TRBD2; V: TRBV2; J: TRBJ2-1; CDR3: CASKLTGGRSDNEQFF
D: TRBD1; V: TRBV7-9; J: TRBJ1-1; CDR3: CASSLVGQGANTEAFF
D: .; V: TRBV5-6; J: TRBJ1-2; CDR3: CASSPPGKLSSYTF
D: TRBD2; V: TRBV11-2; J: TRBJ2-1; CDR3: CASSPRTSGGTYNEQFF
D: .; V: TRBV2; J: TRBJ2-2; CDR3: CASTPKWASTGELFF
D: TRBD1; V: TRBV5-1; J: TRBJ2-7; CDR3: CASRRQGTYEQYF
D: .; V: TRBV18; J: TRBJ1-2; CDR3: CASRDNSGYGYTF
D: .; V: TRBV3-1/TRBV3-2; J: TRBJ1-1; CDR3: CASSQGAGFNTEAFF
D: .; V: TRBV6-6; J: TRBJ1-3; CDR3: CASTQGSGNTIYF